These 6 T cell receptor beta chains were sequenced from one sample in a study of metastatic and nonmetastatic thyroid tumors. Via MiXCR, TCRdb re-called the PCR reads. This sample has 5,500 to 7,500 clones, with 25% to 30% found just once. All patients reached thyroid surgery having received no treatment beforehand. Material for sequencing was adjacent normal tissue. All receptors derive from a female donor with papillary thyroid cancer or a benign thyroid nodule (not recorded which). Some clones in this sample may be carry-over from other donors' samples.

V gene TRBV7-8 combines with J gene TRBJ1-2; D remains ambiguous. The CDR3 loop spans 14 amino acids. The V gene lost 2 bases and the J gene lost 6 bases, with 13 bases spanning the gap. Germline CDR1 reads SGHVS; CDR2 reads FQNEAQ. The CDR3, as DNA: TGTGCCAGCAGCTTATCGCATGGGCGCGATGGCTACACCTTC. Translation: CASSLSHGRDGYTF.

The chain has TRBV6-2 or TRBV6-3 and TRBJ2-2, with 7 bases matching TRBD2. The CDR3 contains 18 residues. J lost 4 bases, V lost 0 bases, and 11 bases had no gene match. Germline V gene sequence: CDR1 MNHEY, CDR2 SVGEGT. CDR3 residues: CASSYSGGFEASTGELFF. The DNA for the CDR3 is TGTGCCAGCAGTTACTCGGGAGGGTTTGAGGCTAGCACCGGGGAGCTGTTTTTT.

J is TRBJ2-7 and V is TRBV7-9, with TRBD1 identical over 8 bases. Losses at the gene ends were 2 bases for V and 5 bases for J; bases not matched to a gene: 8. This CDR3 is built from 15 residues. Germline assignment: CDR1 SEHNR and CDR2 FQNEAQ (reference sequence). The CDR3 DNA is TGTGCCAGCAGCTTATGGGCGGACAGGGAAGACGAGCAGTACTTC. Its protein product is CASSLWADREDEQYF.

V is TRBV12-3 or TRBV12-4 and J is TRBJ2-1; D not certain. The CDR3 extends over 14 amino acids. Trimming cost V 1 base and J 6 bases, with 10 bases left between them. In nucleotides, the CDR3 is TGTGCCAGCAGTTTAGTTAATTTTGGCAATGAGCAGTTCTTC. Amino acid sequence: CASSLVNFGNEQFF.

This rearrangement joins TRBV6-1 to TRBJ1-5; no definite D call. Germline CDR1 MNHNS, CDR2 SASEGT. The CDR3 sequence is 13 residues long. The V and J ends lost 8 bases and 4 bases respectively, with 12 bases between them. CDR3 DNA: TGTGCCAGCCAATTCGGAGAGAATCAGCCCCAGCATTTT. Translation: CASQFGENQPQHF.

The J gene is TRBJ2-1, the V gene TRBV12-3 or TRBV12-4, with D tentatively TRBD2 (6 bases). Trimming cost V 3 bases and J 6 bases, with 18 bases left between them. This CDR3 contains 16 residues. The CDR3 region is CASSFTLREPLNEQFF. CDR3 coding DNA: TGTGCCAGCAGTTTTACCCTCCGGGAGCCGCTCAATGAGCAGTTCTTC.